The clone carrying this T cell receptor beta chain was counted ten times or more. Its target is not known. Trimming removed 2 bases at V and 4 bases at J, with 5 bases between. The CDR3 spans 12 residues. Germline-derived CDR1 and CDR2 are MNHEY and SVGEGT. Building of the TCR beta libraries involved iRepertoire HTBI primers and Arm-PCR of CDR3 regions. TCRdb independently ran MiXCR on the multiplex PCR reads; one entry per CDR3 protein. Of 560,000 or so distinct CDR3 sequences in the sample, 15% to 20% were seen once. The data are from a study of regulatory T cells in long-lasting Graves disease. Study as a whole: Less than 3 months of antithyroid drugs had been taken by newly diagnosed Graves' patients. Study conclusions and caveats: Newly diagnosed patients had higher TCR diversity than persistent Graves' patients did.

Described time point: newly diagnosed GD, antithyroid drugs for less than 3 months. Making the TCR library involved RNA that had been extracted from PBMCs. The authors diagnosed Graves' disease using American Thyroid Association guidelines. In addition, the sample was reused for a study of T cells in Graves' hyperthyroidism and ophthalmopathy. That investigation notes: Classification by a 13 V-J model distinguished ophthalmopathy from stable hyperthyroidism.

The sequencing here drew on peripheral blood mononuclear cells (PBMCs), taken at new diagnosis, from a patient treated with antithyroid drugs. The chain combines TRBV6-2 or TRBV6-3 with TRBJ1-2, with D unclear. The clonotype originates from a man aged 18 to 29 with Graves disease. CDR3 DNA: TGTGCCAGCAGTTACCTCAGCTATGGCTACACCTTC. This codes for CASSYLSYGYTF.